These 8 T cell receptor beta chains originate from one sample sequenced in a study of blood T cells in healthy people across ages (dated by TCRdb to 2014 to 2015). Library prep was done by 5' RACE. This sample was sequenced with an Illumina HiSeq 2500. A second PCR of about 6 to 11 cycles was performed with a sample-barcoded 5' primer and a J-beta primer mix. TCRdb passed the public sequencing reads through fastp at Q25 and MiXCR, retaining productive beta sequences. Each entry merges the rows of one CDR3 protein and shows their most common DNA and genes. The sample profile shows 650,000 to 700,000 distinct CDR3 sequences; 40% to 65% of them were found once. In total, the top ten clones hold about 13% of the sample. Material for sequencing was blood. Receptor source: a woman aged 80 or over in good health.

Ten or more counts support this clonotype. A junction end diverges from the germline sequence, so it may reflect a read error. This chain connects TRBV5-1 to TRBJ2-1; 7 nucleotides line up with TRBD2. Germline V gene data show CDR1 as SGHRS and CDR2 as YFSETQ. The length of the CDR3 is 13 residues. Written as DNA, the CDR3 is TGTGCCAGCAGTCCAACGGGGGGCAATGAGCAGTTCTTC. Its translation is CASSPTGGNEQFF.

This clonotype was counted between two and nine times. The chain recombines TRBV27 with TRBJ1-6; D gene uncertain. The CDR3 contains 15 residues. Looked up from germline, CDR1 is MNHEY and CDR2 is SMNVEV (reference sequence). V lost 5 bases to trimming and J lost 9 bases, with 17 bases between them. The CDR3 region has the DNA TGTGCCAGCAGTGTGATTGCACCCTCCGCTTCACCCCTCCACTTT. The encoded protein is CASSVIAPSASPLHF.

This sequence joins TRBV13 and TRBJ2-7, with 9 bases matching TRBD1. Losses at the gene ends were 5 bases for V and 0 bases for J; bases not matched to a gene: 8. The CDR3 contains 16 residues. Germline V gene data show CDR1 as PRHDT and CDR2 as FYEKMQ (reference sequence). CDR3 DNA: TGTGCCAGCAGCAGGGGCGGACAGGGGAGCTCCTACGAGCAGTACTTC. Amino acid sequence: CASSRGGQGSSYEQYF.

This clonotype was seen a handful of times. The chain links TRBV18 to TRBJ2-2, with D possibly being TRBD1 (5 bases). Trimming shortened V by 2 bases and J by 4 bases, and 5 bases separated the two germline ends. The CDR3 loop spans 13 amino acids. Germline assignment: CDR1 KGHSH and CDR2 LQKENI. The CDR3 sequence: CASSPGATGELFF. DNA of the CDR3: TGTGCCAGCTCACCAGGGGCCACCGGGGAGCTGTTTTTT.

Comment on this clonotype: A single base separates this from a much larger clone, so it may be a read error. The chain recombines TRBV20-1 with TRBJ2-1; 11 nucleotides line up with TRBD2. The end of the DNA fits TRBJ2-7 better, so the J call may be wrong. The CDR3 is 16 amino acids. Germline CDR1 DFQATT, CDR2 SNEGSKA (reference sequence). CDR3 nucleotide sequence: TGCAGTGCCCTTAGACTAGCGGGAAGCTCCTACAATGAGCAGTACTTC. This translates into CSALRLAGSSYNEQYF.

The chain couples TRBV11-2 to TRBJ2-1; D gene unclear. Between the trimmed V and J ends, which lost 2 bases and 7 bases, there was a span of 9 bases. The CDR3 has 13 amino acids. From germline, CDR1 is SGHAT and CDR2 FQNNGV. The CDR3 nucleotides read TGTGCCAGCAGCTTAACTGGCCCTAATGAGCAGTTCTTC. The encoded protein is CASSLTGPNEQFF.

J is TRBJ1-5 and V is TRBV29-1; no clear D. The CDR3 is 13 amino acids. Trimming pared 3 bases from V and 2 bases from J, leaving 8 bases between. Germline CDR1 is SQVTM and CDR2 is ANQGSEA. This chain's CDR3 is CSVDGGGNQPQHF. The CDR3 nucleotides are TGCAGCGTTGATGGTGGTGGCAATCAGCCCCAGCATTTT.

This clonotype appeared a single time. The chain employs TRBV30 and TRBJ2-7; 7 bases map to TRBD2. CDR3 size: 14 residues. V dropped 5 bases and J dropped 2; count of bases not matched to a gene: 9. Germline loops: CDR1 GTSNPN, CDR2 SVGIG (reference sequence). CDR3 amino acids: CAWVATGTTYEQYF. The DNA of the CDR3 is TGTGCCTGGGTCGCCACCGGGACTACCTACGAGCAGTACTTC.